A selection of T cell receptor beta chains follows, all from one sample in a study of immune evolution from preneoplasia to lung adenocarcinoma. TCRdb keeps only in-frame clones here, not all; method: immunoSEQ multiplex PCR. The sample consists of some 2,500 clones, 84% of them appearing once. Material for sequencing was FFPE invasive lung adenocarcinoma tissue. These receptors came from a person aged 65-85 years with invasive lung adenocarcinoma. The conserved cysteine and the conserved F or W are not part of the CDR3 here. Size values are once, few and many counts, or a class for expanded clones, and some rows have none.

v_gene	j_gene	abundance	CDR3aa
TRBV30	TRBJ1-2	.	AWSVRLDRVYGYT
TRBV7-3	TRBJ2-3	.	ASSSIRGSSGDTQY
TRBV5-1	TRBJ1-2	once	ASSPKDNYYGYT
TRBV7-8	TRBJ2-7	.	ASSPTSYEQY
TRBV29-1	TRBJ2-5	.	SGGLAGGGETQY
TRBV14	TRBJ2-3	.	ASSQAPVTQY
TRBV11-1	TRBJ1-3	.	ASSLVAGQGGNTIY
TRBV29-1	TRBJ1-1	.	SVAGGLNTEAF
TRBV9	TRBJ2-1	large	ASSASGLADNEQF
TRBV7-9	TRBJ1-2	.	ASSLEARGYGYT
TRBV5-1	TRBJ2-3	.	ASSSGLAGGTDTQY
TRBV28	TRBJ1-2	.	ASSSPGHGYT
TRBV7-8	TRBJ1-1	.	ASSAKTGGGWRDTEAF
TRBV19	TRBJ2-7	.	ASSLPGQGAVSEQY
TRBV4-3	TRBJ1-3	.	ASSQDTGVGGNTIY
TRBV30	TRBJ1-2	.	AWSVPGRTNYGYT
TRBV30	TRBJ2-1	.	AARVGNEQF
TRBV7-9	TRBJ1-1	.	ASRPPTGEGEAF
TRBV7-9	TRBJ2-5	.	ASTSPLDNQETQY
TRBV7-9	TRBJ2-2	.	ASSSAGDTYINTGELF
TRBV6-5	TRBJ2-7	.	ASSYAAGGARWQQY
TRBV27	TRBJ1-2	.	ASLPATGNYGYT
TRBV18	TRBJ1-2	.	ASSPPGALRYGYT
TRBV9	TRBJ2-1	once	ASSPRTGLNEQF
TRBV7-9	TRBJ2-5	few	ASSSSGVTQY